One and the same sample provided the 6 T cell receptor beta chains below, sequenced in a study of shared clonotypes between healthy human individuals. Clones were read by immunoSEQ multiplex PCR, and TCRdb kept only the in-frame ones, dropping some. The profile covers hundreds of thousands of clones, with 95% to 97% appearing a single time and 0.11% taken by the ten largest. The naive CD8 fraction comprised CD45RO-negative cells positively selected for CCR7 and excluded terminally differentiated effector memory CD45RA+ cells. Sequencing was performed on naive CD8+ T cells sorted from blood. The receptor set was obtained from a woman in her 30s in good health.

This clone was seen just once. The chain carries TRBV2 and TRBJ2-1, with a weak D call TRBD1 (6 bases). V was shortened by 9 bases and J by 6 bases, with 9 bases between the two germline ends. CDR3 length: 11 amino acids. Germline V gene sequence: CDR1 SNHLY, CDR2 FYNNEI. This CDR3 is CASTDSNEQFF. CDR3 in DNA: TGTGCCAGTACGGACAGCAATGAGCAGTTCTTC. The whole variable domain, remainder taken from reference TRBV2 and TRBJ2-1, is EPEVTQTPSHQVTQMGQEVILRCVPISNHLYFYWYRQILGQKVEFLVSFYNNEISEKSEIFDDQFSVERPDGSNFTLKIRSTKLEDSAMYFCASTDSNEQFFGPGTRLTVL.

The J gene is TRBJ1-5, the V gene TRBV4-1, with TRBD1 matching 7 bases. The V and J ends lost 3 bases and 0 bases, in that order; junction bases with no gene match: 2. This CDR3 has 15 amino acids. Germline values: CDR1 MGHRA, CDR2 YSYEKL. The CDR3 DNA reads as TGCGCCAGCAGCCAGGGACAGTTTAGCAATCAGCCCCAGCATTTT. Translated, it gives CASSQGQFSNQPQHF.

Comments on this clone: Within the sample, other DNA sequences also encode this same CDR3. The chain joins TRBV4-1 to TRBJ2-1, with D possibly being TRBD1 or TRBD2 (6 bases each). The V gene lost 0 bases and the J gene lost 0 bases, with 9 bases spanning the gap. Germline loops: CDR1 MGHRA, CDR2 YSYEKL. The CDR3 is 16 amino acids. The CDR3: CASSQEGGSSYNEQFF. The CDR3 coding sequence is TGCGCCAGCAGCCAAGAAGGGGGGAGCTCCTACAATGAGCAGTTCTTC.

Concerning this clone: Other nucleotide sequences from this sample produce the same CDR3. This chain's CDR3 is CASSLATGSTDTQYF. In DNA, the CDR3 is TGTGCCAGCAGCTTAGCTACCGGGAGCACAGATACGCAGTATTTT. The chain links TRBV7-2 to TRBJ2-3, with unresolved D. The CDR3 covers 15 residues. V dropped 0 bases and J dropped 0 bases, with 7 bases sitting between them. The germline gives CDR1 SGHTA, CDR2 FQGNSA.

V gene TRBV27 combines with J gene TRBJ2-3; D is possibly TRBD2 (5 bases). The germline CDR1 and CDR2 sequences are MNHEY and SMNVEV (reference sequence). The CDR3 has 16 amino acids. V was shortened by 2 bases and J by 2 bases, with 14 bases between the two germline ends. CDR3 region: CASSLVAGFNTDTQYF. The CDR3 DNA follows: TGTGCCAGCAGTTTAGTCGCGGGCTTTAACACAGATACGCAGTATTTT.

The table lists this clone with a count of one. The rearrangement links TRBV10-2 to TRBJ2-3; D uncertain. The V gene lost 1 base and the J gene lost 1 base, with 21 bases spanning the gap. The CDR3 length is 19 residues. Germline-derived CDR1 and CDR2 are WSHSY and SAAADI. The CDR3 nucleotides are TGCGCCAGCAGTGAGTTCCCCCCCCGCGGAGCGATCGGCACAGATACGCAGTATTTT. Protein sequence: CASSEFPPRGAIGTDTQYF.